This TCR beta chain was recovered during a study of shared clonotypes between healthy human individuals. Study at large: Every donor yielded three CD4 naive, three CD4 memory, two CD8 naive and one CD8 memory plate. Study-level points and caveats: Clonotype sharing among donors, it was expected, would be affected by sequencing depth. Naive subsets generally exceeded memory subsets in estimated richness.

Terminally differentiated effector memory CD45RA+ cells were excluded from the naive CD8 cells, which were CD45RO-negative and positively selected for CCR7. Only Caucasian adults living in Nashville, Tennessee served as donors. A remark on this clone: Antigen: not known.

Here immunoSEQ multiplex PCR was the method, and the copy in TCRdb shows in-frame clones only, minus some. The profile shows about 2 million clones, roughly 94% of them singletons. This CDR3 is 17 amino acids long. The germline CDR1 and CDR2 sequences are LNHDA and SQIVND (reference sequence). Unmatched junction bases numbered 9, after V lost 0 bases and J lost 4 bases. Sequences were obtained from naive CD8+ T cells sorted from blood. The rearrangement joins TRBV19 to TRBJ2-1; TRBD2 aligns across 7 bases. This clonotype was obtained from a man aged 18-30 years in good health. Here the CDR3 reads CASSIDREGEFYNEQFF. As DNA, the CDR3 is TGTGCCAGTAGTATAGATAGGGAGGGTGAGTTTTACAATGAGCAGTTCTTC.